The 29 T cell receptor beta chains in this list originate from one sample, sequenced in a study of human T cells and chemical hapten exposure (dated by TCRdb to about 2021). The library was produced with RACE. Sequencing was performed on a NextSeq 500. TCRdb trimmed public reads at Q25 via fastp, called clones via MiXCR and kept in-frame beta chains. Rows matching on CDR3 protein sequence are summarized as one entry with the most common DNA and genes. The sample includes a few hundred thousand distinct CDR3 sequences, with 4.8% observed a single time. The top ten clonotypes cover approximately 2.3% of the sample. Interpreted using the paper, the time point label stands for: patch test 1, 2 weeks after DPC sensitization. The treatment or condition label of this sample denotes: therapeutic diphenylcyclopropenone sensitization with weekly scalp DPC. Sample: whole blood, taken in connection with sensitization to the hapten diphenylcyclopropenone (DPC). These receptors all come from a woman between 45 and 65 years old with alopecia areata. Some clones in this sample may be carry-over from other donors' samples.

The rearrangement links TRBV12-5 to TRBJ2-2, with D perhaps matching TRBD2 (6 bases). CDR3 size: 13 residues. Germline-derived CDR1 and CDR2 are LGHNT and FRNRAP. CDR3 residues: CARTPGGSGELFF. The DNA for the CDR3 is TGTGCCAGAACCCCCGGAGGGTCCGGGGAGCTGTTTTTT.

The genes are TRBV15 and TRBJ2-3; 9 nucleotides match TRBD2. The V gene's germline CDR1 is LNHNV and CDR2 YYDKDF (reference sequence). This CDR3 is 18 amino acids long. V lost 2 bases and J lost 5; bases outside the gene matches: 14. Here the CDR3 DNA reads TGTGCCACCAGCAGATCCGCCGGAGCGGGAGGCACCGGAGATACGCAGTATTTT. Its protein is CATSRSAGAGGTGDTQYF.

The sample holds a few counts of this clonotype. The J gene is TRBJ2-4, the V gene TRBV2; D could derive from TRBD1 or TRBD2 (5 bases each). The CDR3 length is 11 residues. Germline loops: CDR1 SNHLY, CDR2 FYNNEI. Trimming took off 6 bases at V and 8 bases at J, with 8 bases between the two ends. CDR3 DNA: TGTGCCAGCAGGACGGGGCACATTCAGTACTTC. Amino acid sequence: CASRTGHIQYF.

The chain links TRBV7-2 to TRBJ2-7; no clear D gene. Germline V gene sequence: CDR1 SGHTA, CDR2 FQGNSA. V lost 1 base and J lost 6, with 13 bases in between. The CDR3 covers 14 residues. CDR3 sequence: CASSLGPRSLEQYF. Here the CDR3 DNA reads TGTGCCAGCAGCTTAGGACCGCGTAGCCTCGAGCAGTACTTC.

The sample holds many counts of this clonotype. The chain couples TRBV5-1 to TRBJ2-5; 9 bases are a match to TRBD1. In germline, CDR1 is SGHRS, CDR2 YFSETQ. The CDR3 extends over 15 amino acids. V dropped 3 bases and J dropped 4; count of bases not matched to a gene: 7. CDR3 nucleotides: TGCGCCAGCAGCTCGGGGACAGGGTACGGAGAGACCCAGTACTTC. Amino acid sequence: CASSSGTGYGETQYF.

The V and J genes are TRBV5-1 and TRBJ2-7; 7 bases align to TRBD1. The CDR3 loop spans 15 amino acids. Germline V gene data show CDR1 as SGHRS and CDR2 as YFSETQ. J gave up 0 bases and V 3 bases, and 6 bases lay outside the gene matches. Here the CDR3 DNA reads TGCGCCAGCAGCTCGGGACAGACATTCTCCTACGAGCAGTACTTC. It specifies CASSSGQTFSYEQYF.

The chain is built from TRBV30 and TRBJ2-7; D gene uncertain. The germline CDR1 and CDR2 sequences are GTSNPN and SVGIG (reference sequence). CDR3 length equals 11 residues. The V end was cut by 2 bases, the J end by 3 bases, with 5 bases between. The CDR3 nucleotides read TGTGCCTGGAGTATTAGCTACGAGCAGTACTTC. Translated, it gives CAWSISYEQYF.

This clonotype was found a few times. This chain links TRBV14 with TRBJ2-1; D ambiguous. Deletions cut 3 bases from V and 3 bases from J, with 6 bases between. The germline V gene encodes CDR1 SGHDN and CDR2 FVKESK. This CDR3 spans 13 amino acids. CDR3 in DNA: TGTGCCAGCAGCCATGCATTCTACAATGAGCAGTTCTTC. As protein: CASSHAFYNEQFF.

CDR3 residues: CASSRSGRGTGELFF. The CDR3, as DNA: TGTGCCAGCAGCCGTAGCGGGAGAGGGACCGGGGAGCTGTTTTTT. The chain has TRBV11-2 and TRBJ2-2; 9 bases agree with TRBD2. Germline values: CDR1 SGHAT, CDR2 FQNNGV. V was clipped by 5 bases and J by 5 bases; unmatched bases: 6. This CDR3 comprises 15 residues.

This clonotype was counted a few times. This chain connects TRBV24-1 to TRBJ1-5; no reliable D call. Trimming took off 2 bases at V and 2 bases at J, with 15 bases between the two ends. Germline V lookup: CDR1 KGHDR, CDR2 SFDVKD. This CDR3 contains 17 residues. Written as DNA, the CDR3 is TGTGCCACCAGTGATTCAAGTTTCGACCTCGGCAATCAGCCCCAGCATTTT. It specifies CATSDSSFDLGNQPQHF.

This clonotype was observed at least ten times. The CDR3 nucleotides are TGTGCCACCAGTGATACCGGACTAGTTGGGCATGAGCAGTTCTTC. Amino acid sequence: CATSDTGLVGHEQFF. The V gene is TRBV24-1, the J gene TRBJ2-1; 7 bases align to TRBD2. V was clipped by 3 bases and J by 8 bases; unmatched bases: 9. CDR3 length equals 15 residues. The germline V gene encodes CDR1 KGHDR and CDR2 SFDVKD.

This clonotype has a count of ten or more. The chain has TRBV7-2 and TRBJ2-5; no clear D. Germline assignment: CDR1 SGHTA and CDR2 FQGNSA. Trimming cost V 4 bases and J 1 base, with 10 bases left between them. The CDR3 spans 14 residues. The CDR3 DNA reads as TGTGCCAGCAGCTCGTACCTCGTCCAAGAGACCCAGTACTTC. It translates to CASSSYLVQETQYF.

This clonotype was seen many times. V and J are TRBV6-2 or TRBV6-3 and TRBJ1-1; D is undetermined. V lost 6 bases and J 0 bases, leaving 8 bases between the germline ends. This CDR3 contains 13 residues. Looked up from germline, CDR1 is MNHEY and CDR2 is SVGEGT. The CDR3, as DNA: TGTGCCAGCAGGGCCCTTTTGAACACTGAAGCTTTCTTT. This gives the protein CASRALLNTEAFF.

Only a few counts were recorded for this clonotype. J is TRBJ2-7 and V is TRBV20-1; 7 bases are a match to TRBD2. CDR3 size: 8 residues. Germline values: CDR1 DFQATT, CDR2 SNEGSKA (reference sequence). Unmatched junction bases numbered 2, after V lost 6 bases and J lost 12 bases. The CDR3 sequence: CSAGEGYF. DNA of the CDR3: TGCAGTGCGGGGGAGGGGTACTTC.

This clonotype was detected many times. The CDR3 is CASSPSGQITDTQYF. The CDR3 DNA is TGTGCCAGCAGTCCCTCGGGACAGATCACAGATACGCAGTATTTT. The chain couples TRBV2 to TRBJ2-3, with 7 bases lining up with TRBD1. This CDR3 region has 15 residues. In germline, CDR1 is SNHLY, CDR2 FYNNEI. The J segment lost 2 bases and the V segment lost 5 bases, leaving 7 bases of the junction unmatched. Complete variable domain (other parts from reference TRBV2 and TRBJ2-3): EPEVTQTPSHQVTQMGQEVILRCVPISNHLYFYWYRQILGQKVEFLVSFYNNEISEKSEIFDDQFSVERPDGSNFTLKIRSTKLEDSAMYFCASSPSGQITDTQYFGPGTRLTVL.

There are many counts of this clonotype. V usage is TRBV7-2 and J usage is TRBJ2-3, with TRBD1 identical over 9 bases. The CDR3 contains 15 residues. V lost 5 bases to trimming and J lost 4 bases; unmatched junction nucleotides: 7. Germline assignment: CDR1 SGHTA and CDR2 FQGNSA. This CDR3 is CASSVQGAVADTQYF. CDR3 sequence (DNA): TGTGCCAGCAGCGTACAGGGGGCCGTGGCAGATACGCAGTATTTT. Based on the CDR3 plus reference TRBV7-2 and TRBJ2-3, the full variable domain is GAGVSQSPSNKVTEKGKDVELRCDPISGHTALYWYRQSLGQGLEFLIYFQGNSAPDKSGLPSDRFSAERTGGSVSTLTIQRTQQEDSAVYLCASSVQGAVADTQYFGPGTRLTVL.

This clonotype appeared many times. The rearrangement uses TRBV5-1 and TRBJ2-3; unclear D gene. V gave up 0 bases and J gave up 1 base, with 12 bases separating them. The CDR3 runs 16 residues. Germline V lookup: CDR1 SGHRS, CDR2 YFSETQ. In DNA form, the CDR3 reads TGCGCCAGCAGCTTGGAGTCTGCCATCGGCACAGATACGCAGTATTTT. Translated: CASSLESAIGTDTQYF.

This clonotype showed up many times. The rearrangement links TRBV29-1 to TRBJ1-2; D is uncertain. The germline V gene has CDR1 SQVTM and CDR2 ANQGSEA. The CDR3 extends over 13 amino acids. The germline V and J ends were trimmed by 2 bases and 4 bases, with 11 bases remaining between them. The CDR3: CSVERGISYGYTF. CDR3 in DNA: TGCAGCGTTGAACGTGGGATTAGCTATGGCTACACCTTC.

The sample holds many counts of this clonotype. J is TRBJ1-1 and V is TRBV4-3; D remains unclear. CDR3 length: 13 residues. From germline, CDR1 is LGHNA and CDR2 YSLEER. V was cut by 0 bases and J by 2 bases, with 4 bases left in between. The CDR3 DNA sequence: TGCGCCAGCAGCCAAGAAGTTAACACTGAAGCTTTCTTT. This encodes CASSQEVNTEAFF.

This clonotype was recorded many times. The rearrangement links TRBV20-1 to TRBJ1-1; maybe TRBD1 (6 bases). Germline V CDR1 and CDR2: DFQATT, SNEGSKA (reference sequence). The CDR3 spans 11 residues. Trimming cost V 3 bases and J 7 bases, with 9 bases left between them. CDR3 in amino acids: CSARRTDEAFF. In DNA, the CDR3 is TGCAGTGCTAGGCGGACAGATGAAGCTTTCTTT.

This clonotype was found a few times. The CDR3 sequence is CSAGTSGNTDTQYF. In nucleotides, the CDR3 is TGCAGTGCTGGTACTAGCGGGAACACAGATACGCAGTATTTT. The gene calls are TRBV20-1 and TRBJ2-3; 10 bases match TRBD2. Germline V gene lookup returns CDR1 DFQATT and CDR2 SNEGSKA (reference sequence). V lost 5 bases and J lost 2; bases outside the gene matches: 4. This CDR3 spans 14 amino acids.

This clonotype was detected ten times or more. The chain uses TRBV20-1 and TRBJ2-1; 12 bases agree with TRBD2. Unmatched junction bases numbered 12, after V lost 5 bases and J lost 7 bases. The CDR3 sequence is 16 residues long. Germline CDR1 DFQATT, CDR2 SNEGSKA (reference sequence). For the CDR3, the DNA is TGCAGTGCTCAGTCCCCCGGACTAGCGGGGAGGAATGAGCAGTTCTTC. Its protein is CSAQSPGLAGRNEQFF.

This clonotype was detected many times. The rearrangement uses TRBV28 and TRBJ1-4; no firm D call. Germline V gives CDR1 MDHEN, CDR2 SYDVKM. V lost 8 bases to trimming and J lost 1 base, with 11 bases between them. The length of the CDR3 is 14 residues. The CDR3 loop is CASSFKETNEKLFF. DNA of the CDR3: TGTGCCAGCTCCTTTAAGGAAACTAATGAAAAACTGTTTTTT.

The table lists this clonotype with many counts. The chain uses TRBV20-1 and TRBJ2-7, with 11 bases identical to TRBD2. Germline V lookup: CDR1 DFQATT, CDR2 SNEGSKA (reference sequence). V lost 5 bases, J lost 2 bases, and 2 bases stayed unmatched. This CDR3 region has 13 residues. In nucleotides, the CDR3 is TGCAGTGCTTTTAGCGGGGGGGCCTACGAGCAGTACTTC. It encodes CSAFSGGAYEQYF.

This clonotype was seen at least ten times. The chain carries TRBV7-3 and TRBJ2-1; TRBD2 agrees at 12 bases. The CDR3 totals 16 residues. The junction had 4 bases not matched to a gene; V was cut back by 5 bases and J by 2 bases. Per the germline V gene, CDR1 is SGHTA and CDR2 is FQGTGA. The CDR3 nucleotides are TGTGCCAGCAGCCCTGCTAGCGGGGGGGCCTACAATGAGCAGTTCTTC. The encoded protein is CASSPASGGAYNEQFF. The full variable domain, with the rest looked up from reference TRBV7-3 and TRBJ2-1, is GAGVSQTPSNKVTEKGKYVELRCDPISGHTALYWYRQSLGQGPEFLIYFQGTGAADDSGLPNDRFFAVRPEGSVSTLKIQRTERGDSAVYLCASSPASGGAYNEQFFGPGTRLTVL.

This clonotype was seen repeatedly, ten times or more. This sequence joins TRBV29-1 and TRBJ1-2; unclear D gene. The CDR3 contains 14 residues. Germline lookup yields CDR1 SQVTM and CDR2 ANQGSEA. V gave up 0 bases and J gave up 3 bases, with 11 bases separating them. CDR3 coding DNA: TGCAGCGTTGAAGATTCCGGGTTTTACTATGGCTACACCTTC. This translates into CSVEDSGFYYGYTF.

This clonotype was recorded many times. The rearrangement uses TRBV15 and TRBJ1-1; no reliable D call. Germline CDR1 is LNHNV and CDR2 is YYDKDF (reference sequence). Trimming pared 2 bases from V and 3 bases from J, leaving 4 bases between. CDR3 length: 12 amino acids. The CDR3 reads CATSRPDTEAFF. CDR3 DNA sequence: TGTGCCACCAGCAGACCGGACACTGAAGCTTTCTTT.

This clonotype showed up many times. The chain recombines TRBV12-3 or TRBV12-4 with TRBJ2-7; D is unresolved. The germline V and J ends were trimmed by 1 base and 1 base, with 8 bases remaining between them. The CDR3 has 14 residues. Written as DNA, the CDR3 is TGTGCCAGCAGTTTAGATATAGGGTCCTACGAGCAGTACTTC. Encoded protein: CASSLDIGSYEQYF.

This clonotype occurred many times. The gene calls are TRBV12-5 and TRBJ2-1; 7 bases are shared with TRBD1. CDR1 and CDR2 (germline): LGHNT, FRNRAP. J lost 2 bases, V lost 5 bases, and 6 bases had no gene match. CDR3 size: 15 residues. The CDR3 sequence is CASGTDRVPYNEQFF. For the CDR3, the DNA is TGTGCTAGTGGTACCGACAGGGTCCCCTACAATGAGCAGTTCTTC.